The T cell receptor (beta chain) under discussion was sequenced for a study of blood T cell repertoires in COVID-19. Study in general: The study drew acute and convalescent COVID-19 samples from the United States, Italy and Spain.

Authors' processing steps: Counts of nucleated cells, estimated from reference gene primer amplification, were obtained. Generated by immunoSEQ multiplex PCR, the TCRdb table keeps only in-frame clones and is missing some. Clone size and the V and J calls come from that table; the DNA yielded D and trimming. The sample gives roughly 330,000 clones, over 80% of which show up once; about 5% is in the top ten. Participants were aged about 18 to 100 years, lived in under 30 US areas, and enrolled virtually. Cohorts were determined from participant-reported clinical history. The germline V gene has CDR1 LNHDA and CDR2 SQIVND (reference sequence). J gave up 5 bases and V 7 bases, and 8 bases lay outside the gene matches. The CDR3 has 14 residues.

The chain links TRBV19 to TRBJ1-5; TRBD1 matches 7 bases. The sample taken for sequencing was PBMCs or T cells enriched from blood (not recorded which). This TCR derives from a man aged 30-40 years who had recovered from COVID-19. CDR3 loop: CASTYRGFDQPQHF. CDR3 DNA: TGTGCCAGTACCTACAGGGGCTTCGATCAGCCCCAGCATTTT. Supplemented by reference TRBV19 and TRBJ1-5, the full variable domain reads DGGITQSPKYLFRKEGQNVTLSCEQNLNHDAMYWYRQDPGQGLRLIYYSQIVNDFQKGDIAEGYSVSREKKESFPLTVTSAQKNPTAFYLCASTYRGFDQPQHFGDGTRLSIL.